Listed below are T cell receptor beta chains from one sample, sequenced in a study of blood T cell repertoires in COVID-19. Data came from immunoSEQ multiplex PCR; TCRdb stores just in-frame clones and leaves some out. Among around 40,000 clones listed, around four fifths were seen once. Sequencing was carried out using peripheral blood. These receptors were obtained from a man aged 80 or over with active or convalescent COVID-19. Each CDR3 is given with its conserved first and last residue. D genes are given only for firm matches. Clone sizes are given selectively: once, few, many, or a class where the clone is expanded.

j_gene	v_gene	abundance	d_gene	CDR3nt	CDR3aa
TRBJ1-2	TRBV7-9	NA	NA	TGTGCCAGCAGCAAAACAGGGATCTATGGCTACACCTTC	CASSKTGIYGYTF
TRBJ1-2	TRBV7-2	NA	TRBD1	TGTGCCAGCAGCCCGGTGGGGACAGGGGGCAATGGCTACACCTTC	CASSPVGTGGNGYTF
TRBJ2-2	TRBV9	NA	TRBD2	TGTGCCAGCAGCGTAGCACTAGCGGGAGCTGGCGGGGAGCTGTTTTTT	CASSVALAGAGGELFF
TRBJ1-5	TRBV7-2	few	NA	TGTGCCAGCAGCCCTGGGAGCGTGTATAGCAATCAGCCCCAGCATTTT	CASSPGSVYSNQPQHF
TRBJ2-1	TRBV6-1	NA	TRBD1	TGTGCCAGCAGTGACAGGGGGCTTTACAATGAGCAGTTCTTC	CASSDRGLYNEQFF
TRBJ1-6	TRBV4-1	few	NA	TGCGCCAGCAGCCAAGACGTCCTTACGACAGGCCATAATTCACCCCTCCACTTT	CASSQDVLTTGHNSPLHF
TRBJ2-1	TRBV23-1	NA	NA	TGCGCCAGCAGTCACCGACAAGCAAGGGAGCAGTTCTTC	CASSHRQAREQFF
TRBJ1-3	TRBV6-1	NA	NA	TGTGCCAGCAGGGAACTCCCACAGGCGTCCGGAAACACCATATATTTT	CASRELPQASGNTIYF
TRBJ1-2	TRBV30	NA	NA	TGTGCCTGGAGTCCGATGGCAGGGGCATATGACTATGGCTACACCTTC	CAWSPMAGAYDYGYTF
TRBJ2-1	TRBV2	NA	TRBD2	TGTGCCAGCAGCCGCGGGACTAGGGCTATCGATGAGCAGTTCTTC	CASSRGTRAIDEQFF
TRBJ2-2	TRBV30	NA	NA	TGTGCCTGGGGGCCGGGGAACACCGGGGAGCTGTTTTTT	CAWGPGNTGELFF
TRBJ1-6	TRBV18	NA	NA	TGTGCCAGCTCACCCGGCCAGGATCTCCTGGCCCTCCACTTT	CASSPGQDLLALHF
TRBJ1-2	TRBV7-9	NA	TRBD1	TGTGCCAGCAGCTTAGTAGCGGGACAGGGACTCTATGGCTACACCTTC	CASSLVAGQGLYGYTF
TRBJ1-1	TRBV6-1	NA	NA	TGTGCCAGCAGTGAACGATTGTTGGCCTCTCAAGCTTTCTTT	CASSERLLASQAFF